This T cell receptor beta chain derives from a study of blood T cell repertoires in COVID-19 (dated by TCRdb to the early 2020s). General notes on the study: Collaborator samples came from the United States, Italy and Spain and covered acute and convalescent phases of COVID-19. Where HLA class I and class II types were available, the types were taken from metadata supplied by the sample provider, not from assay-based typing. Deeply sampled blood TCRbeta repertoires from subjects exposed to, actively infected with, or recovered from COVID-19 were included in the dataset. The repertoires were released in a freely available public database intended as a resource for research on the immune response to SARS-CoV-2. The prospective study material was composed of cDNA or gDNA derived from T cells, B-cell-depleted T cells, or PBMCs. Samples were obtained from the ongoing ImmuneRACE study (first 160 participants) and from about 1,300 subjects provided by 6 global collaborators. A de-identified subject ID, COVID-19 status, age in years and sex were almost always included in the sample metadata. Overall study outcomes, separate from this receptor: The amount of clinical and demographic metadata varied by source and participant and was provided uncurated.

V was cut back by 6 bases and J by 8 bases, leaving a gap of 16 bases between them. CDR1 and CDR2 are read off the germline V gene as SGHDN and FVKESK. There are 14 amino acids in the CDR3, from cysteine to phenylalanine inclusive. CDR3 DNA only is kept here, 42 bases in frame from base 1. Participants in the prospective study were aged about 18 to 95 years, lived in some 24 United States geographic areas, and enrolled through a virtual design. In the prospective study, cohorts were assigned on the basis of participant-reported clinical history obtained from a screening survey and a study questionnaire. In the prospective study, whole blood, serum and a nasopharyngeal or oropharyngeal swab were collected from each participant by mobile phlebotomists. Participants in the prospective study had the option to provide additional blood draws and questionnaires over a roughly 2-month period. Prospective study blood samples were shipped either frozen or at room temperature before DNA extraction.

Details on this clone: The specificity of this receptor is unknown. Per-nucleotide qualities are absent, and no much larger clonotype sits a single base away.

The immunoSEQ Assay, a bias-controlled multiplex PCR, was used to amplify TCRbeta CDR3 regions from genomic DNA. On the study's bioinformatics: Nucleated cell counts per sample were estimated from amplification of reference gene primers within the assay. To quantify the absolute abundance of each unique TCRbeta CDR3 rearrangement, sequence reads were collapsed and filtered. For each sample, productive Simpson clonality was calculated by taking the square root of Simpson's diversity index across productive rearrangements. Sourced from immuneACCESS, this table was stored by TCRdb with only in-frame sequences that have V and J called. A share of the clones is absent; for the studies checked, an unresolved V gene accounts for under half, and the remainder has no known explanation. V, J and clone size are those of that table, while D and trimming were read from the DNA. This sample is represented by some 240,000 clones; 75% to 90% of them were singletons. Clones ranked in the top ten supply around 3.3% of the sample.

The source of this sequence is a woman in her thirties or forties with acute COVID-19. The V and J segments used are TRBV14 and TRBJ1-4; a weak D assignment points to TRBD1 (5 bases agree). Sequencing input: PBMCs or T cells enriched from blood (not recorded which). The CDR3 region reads CASSPLGSGEKLFF. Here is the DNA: TGTGCCAGCAGTCCCTTGGGATCAGGGGAAAAACTGTTTTTT.